Detailed here is one T cell receptor (beta chain). The entry originates in a study of CD8 T cells in Susac syndrome. Random-hexamer reverse transcription was applied to about 0.45 to 1 ug RNA. Via MiXCR, TCRdb re-called the immunoSEQ multiplex PCR reads, giving one row per CDR3 protein. Here the sample spans 180,000 or so distinct CDR3 sequences, over 90% being singletons. This CDR3 has 15 amino acids. The V gene lost 4 bases and the J gene lost 4 bases, with 13 bases spanning the gap. Germline values: CDR1 MGHRA, CDR2 YSYEKL. The chain joins TRBV4-1 to TRBJ1-4; tentative D call: TRBD1 (5 bases). This receptor was obtained from a human donor with multiple sclerosis. Sequencing input: CD4+ T cells from PBMCs. CDR3 sequence (DNA): TGCGCCAGCAGCCCTCACGGCGACAGTAATGAAAAACTGTTTTTT. Translation gives CASSPHGDSNEKLFF.